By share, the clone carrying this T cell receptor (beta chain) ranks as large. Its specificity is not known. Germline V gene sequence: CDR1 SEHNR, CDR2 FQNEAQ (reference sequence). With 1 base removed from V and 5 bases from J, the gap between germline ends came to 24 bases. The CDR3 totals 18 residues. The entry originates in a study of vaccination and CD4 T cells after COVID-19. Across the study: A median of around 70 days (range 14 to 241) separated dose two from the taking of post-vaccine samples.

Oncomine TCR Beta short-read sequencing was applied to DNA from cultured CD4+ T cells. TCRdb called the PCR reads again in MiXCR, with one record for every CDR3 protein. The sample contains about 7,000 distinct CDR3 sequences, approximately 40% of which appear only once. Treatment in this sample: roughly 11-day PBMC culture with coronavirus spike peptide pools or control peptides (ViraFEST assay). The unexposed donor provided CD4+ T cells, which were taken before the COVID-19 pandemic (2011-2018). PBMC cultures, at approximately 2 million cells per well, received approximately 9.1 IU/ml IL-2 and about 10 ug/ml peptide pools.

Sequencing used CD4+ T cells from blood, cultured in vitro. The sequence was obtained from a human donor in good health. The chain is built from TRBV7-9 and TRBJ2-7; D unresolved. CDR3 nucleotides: TGTGCCAGCAGCTTAGGCCTGCGGACCGTAGTCCCCTATCACGAGCAGTACTTC. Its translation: CASSLGLRTVVPYHEQYF. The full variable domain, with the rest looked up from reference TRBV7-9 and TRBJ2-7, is DTGVSQNPRHKITKRGQNVTFRCDPISEHNRLYWYRQTLGQGPEFLTYFQNEAQLEKSRLLSDRFSAERPKGSFSTLEIQRTEQGDSAMYLCASSLGLRTVVPYHEQYFGPGTRLTVT.